The 9 T cell receptor beta chains in this list originate from one sample, sequenced in a study of blood T cell repertoires in COVID-19. Produced via immunoSEQ multiplex PCR; TCRdb's table is partial and in-frame only. The sample includes 190,000 or so clones, around 86% seen only once; the top ten take 2.5% to 3.5%. The specimen sequenced was peripheral blood. The receptor source for this set is a middle-aged man with active or convalescent COVID-19.

The chain links TRBV15 to TRBJ2-7; weak D call: TRBD2 (7 bases). Germline V CDR1 and CDR2: LNHNV, YYDKDF (reference sequence). Trimming left V 6 bases short and J 6 bases short, with 15 bases between. This CDR3 has 13 residues. The CDR3 region has the DNA TGTGCCACCAGTTTAGGGGGGGAGGTCGAGCAGTACTTC. Translation gives CATSLGGEVEQYF.

The V and J genes are TRBV29-1 and TRBJ2-1, with D perhaps TRBD2 (6 bases). CDR1 is SQVTM, CDR2 ANQGSEA, per germline. The CDR3 runs 13 residues. Trimming cost V 7 bases and J 1 base, with 11 bases left between them. The CDR3: CSAFSGSYNEQFF. DNA of the CDR3: TGCAGCGCCTTTAGCGGATCCTACAATGAGCAGTTCTTC.

This chain uses TRBV4-2 with TRBJ1-1; 7 nucleotides match TRBD1. This CDR3 region has 15 residues. Germline lookup yields CDR1 LGHNA and CDR2 YNFKEQ. The V segment lost 2 bases and the J segment 2 bases; nucleotides outside the gene matches: 5. CDR3 coding DNA: TGTGCCAGCAGCCAAACAGGGGTAGGAAACACTGAAGCTTTCTTT. Its protein product is CASSQTGVGNTEAFF.

This clone has a single count. J is TRBJ2-3 and V is TRBV7-9, with D perhaps TRBD1 (5 bases). V was clipped by 1 base and J by 4 bases, with 21 bases between them. In germline, CDR1 is SEHNR, CDR2 FQNEAQ (reference sequence). The length of the CDR3 is 18 residues. CDR3 sequence reads: CASSLESSTRAIPDTQYF. CDR3 DNA: TGTGCCAGCAGCTTAGAAAGTAGTACCAGGGCGATTCCAGATACGCAGTATTTT. Filled out from reference TRBV7-9 and TRBJ2-3, the complete variable domain reads DTGVSQNPRHKITKRGQNVTFRCDPISEHNRLYWYRQTLGQGPEFLTYFQNEAQLEKSRLLSDRFSAERPKGSFSTLEIQRTEQGDSAMYLCASSLESSTRAIPDTQYFGPGTRLTVL.

This chain links TRBV2 with TRBJ2-5, with no clear D. Trimming shortened V by 7 bases and J by 1 base, and 10 bases separated the two germline ends. This CDR3 contains 13 residues. The germline gives CDR1 SNHLY, CDR2 FYNNEI. CDR3 nucleotides: TGTGCCAGCATCGCCTCGGGCCAAGAGACCCAGTACTTC. Encoded protein: CASIASGQETQYF.

The chain carries TRBV5-1 and TRBJ1-3; possible D gene TRBD1, 5 bases. Germline CDR1 is SGHRS and CDR2 is YFSETQ. The V end was cut by 1 base, the J end by 0 bases, with 8 bases between. The CDR3 runs to 15 residues. CDR3 nucleotide sequence: TGCGCCAGCAGCTTGCAGGGTTACTCTGGAAACACCATATATTTT. Its protein product is CASSLQGYSGNTIYF. Looking up the rest from reference TRBV5-1 and TRBJ1-3 gives the full variable domain: KAGVTQTPRYLIKTRGQQVTLSCSPISGHRSVSWYQQTPGQGLQFLFEYFSETQRNKGNFPGRFSGRQFSNSRSEMNVSTLELGDSALYLCASSLQGYSGNTIYFGEGSWLTVV.

The J gene is TRBJ2-2, the V gene TRBV24-1, with 7 bases identical to TRBD1. This CDR3 is 14 amino acids long. The germline CDR1 and CDR2 sequences are KGHDR and SFDVKD. The junction had 3 bases not matched to a gene; V was cut back by 3 bases and J by 6 bases. CDR3 region: CATSDMTGSGELFF. CDR3 bases: TGTGCCACCAGTGATATGACAGGGTCCGGGGAGCTGTTTTTT.

This clone has only one observation. This rearrangement joins TRBV5-8 to TRBJ2-7; 10 positions agree with TRBD2. This CDR3 spans 15 amino acids. V lost 2 bases and J lost 6; bases outside the gene matches: 8. Per germline, CDR1 SGHTS and CDR2 YDEGEE. CDR3 sequence reads: CASSFASGGVGEQYF. The CDR3 DNA reads as TGTGCCAGCAGCTTTGCTAGCGGGGGAGTCGGCGAGCAGTACTTC.

This chain connects TRBV11-2 to TRBJ1-6, with 9 bases identical to TRBD1. Per the germline V gene, CDR1 is SGHAT and CDR2 is FQNNGV. The CDR3 has 15 amino acids. V shed 3 bases and J 7 bases; nucleotides not matched to a gene: 4. Here the CDR3 DNA reads TGTGCCAGCAGCTTGATTGGACAGGGGAATTCACCCCTCCACTTT. Its translation: CASSLIGQGNSPLHF.